The 25 T cell receptor beta chains in this list originate from one sample, sequenced in a study of blood T cells in healthy people across ages. Sample-barcoded 5' priming and a J-beta primer mix drove a second PCR of about 6 to 12 cycles. TCRdb redid the calling of the 5' RACE reads with MiXCR, one entry per CDR3 protein. The sample holds fewer than 2,000,000 distinct CDR3 sequences, about 39% seen once. Material for sequencing was blood. Every receptor here comes from a human donor in good health.

The rearrangement uses TRBV12-3 or TRBV12-4 and TRBJ2-4; TRBD2 might be the D (6 bases). The J call may be faulty, since TRBJ2-5 better matches the DNA end. This CDR3 region has 13 residues. As DNA, the CDR3 is TGTGCCAGCAGGTTTCGGGGGAAGGAGACCCAGTACTTC. This gives the protein CASRFRGKETQYF.

This clonotype was seen more than once but under ten times. The rearrangement links TRBV7-9 to TRBJ2-4, with 7 bases that match TRBD2. After removal of 5 bases from V and 0 bases from J, the junction contained 16 bases not matched to a gene. Per germline, CDR1 SEHNR and CDR2 FQNEAQ (reference sequence). This CDR3 is built from 19 residues. The CDR3, as DNA: TGTGCCAGCAGCCCCATTAAATTAAGCGGGGCGCTAGCCAAAAACATTCAGTACTTC. Translating gives CASSPIKLSGALAKNIQYF. The full variable domain, in which reference TRBV7-9 and TRBJ2-4 provide the parts outside the CDR3, is DTGVSQNPRHKITKRGQNVTFRCDPISEHNRLYWYRQTLGQGPEFLTYFQNEAQLEKSRLLSDRFSAERPKGSFSTLEIQRTEQGDSAMYLCASSPIKLSGALAKNIQYFGAGTRLSVL.

The chain carries TRBV3-1 and TRBJ2-7; 9 nucleotides agree with TRBD1. Matching the DNA end better, TRBJ2-5 makes the J call doubtful. Germline loops: CDR1 LGHDT, CDR2 YNNKEL (reference sequence). The CDR3 loop spans 15 amino acids. Here the CDR3 DNA reads TGTGCCAGCAGCCAATGCCTGACAGGGGGGGAGACCCAGTACTTC. This sequence encodes CASSQCLTGGETQYF.

This chain joins TRBV10-2 and TRBJ2-7; D is possibly TRBD1 (6 bases). Trimming took 11 bases from V and 3 from J, leaving 14 bases between them. Looked up from germline, CDR1 is WSHSY and CDR2 is SAAADI. This CDR3 has 12 residues. CDR3 nucleotide sequence: TGCGCCGGCATGACAGGTCGCTACGAGCAGTACTTC. This encodes CAGMTGRYEQYF.

V is TRBV9 and J is TRBJ1-6; D remains ambiguous. Germline CDR1 and CDR2: SGDLS and YYNGEE. With 3 bases removed from V and 7 bases from J, the gap between germline ends came to 17 bases. The CDR3 length is 16 residues. CDR3 in DNA: TGTGCCAGCAGCGGGCAAACGGACGGCCCCAATTCACCCCTCCACTTT. This codes for CASSGQTDGPNSPLHF.

V gene TRBV20-1 combines with J gene TRBJ1-5, with a possible D match to TRBD1 (6 bases). Germline V gives CDR1 DFQATT, CDR2 SNEGSKA (reference sequence). The CDR3 runs 15 residues. Between the trimmed V and J ends, which lost 3 bases and 5 bases, there was a span of 17 bases. CDR3 in amino acids: CSASTVAGGYQPQHF. Written as DNA, the CDR3 is TGCAGTGCTAGCACGGTCGCGGGGGGCTATCAGCCCCAGCATTTT.

This chain links TRBV28 with TRBJ1-4; no clear D. The CDR3 is 19 amino acids. Trimming stripped 4 bases from V and 0 bases from J, with 21 bases between. Germline lookup yields CDR1 MDHEN and CDR2 SYDVKM. CDR3 region: CASSSRSPGPASTNEKLFF. The CDR3 DNA reads TGTGCCAGCAGTTCTAGATCCCCCGGGCCAGCTTCAACTAATGAAAAACTGTTTTTT.

This clonotype was detected only a few times. The CDR3: CAISARTDNEQFF. In DNA, the CDR3 is TGTGCCATCAGTGCTAGGACAGACAATGAGCAGTTCTTC. The chain has TRBV10-3 and TRBJ2-1; D is perhaps TRBD1 (6 bases). V lost 4 bases and J 5 bases, leaving 9 bases between the germline ends. Per the germline V gene, CDR1 is ENHRY and CDR2 is SYGVKD. The CDR3 loop spans 13 amino acids.

This chain links TRBV7-2 with TRBJ2-7; the D gene could be TRBD1 or TRBD2 (5 bases each). Germline-derived CDR1 and CDR2 are SGHTA and FQGNSA. The V and J ends lost 3 bases and 5 bases respectively, with 14 bases between them. This CDR3 region has 14 residues. The CDR3 loop reads CASSFRDGPHEQYF. The CDR3 nucleotides read TGTGCCAGCAGCTTCCGGGACGGGCCTCACGAGCAGTACTTC.

This chain links TRBV5-1 with TRBJ1-1; D perhaps matches TRBD1 (5 bases). This CDR3 has 14 residues. Trimming shortened V by 5 bases and J by 4 bases, and 15 bases separated the two germline ends. Per germline, CDR1 SGHRS and CDR2 YFSETQ. CDR3 in amino acids: CASRALRDSTEAFF. The CDR3 bases are TGCGCCAGCAGAGCACTCCGGGACTCCACTGAAGCTTTCTTT. Full variable domain (remainder filled in from reference TRBV5-1 and TRBJ1-1): KAGVTQTPRYLIKTRGQQVTLSCSPISGHRSVSWYQQTPGQGLQFLFEYFSETQRNKGNFPGRFSGRQFSNSRSEMNVSTLELGDSALYLCASRALRDSTEAFFGQGTRLTVV.

This clonotype was picked up a small number of times. The rearrangement links TRBV4-1 to TRBJ2-7; 8 bases are shared with TRBD2. CDR3 length: 16 residues. Trimming removed 1 base from V and 3 bases from J; junction bases left unmatched: 8. Per germline, CDR1 MGHRA and CDR2 YSYEKL. CDR3 residues: CASSQAPGGDIYEQYF. CDR3 nucleotides: TGCGCCAGCAGCCAAGCTCCCGGGGGGGACATCTACGAGCAGTACTTC.

V usage is TRBV7-2 and J usage is TRBJ1-2, with a weak D call TRBD1 (5 bases). Germline V gene lookup returns CDR1 SGHTA and CDR2 FQGNSA. This CDR3 is built from 14 residues. V shed 1 base and J shed 4 bases, with 10 bases lying between them. CDR3 amino acids: CASSLVGDSYGYTF. CDR3 DNA: TGTGCCAGCAGCTTAGTTGGCGACAGCTATGGCTACACCTTC. The full variable domain, with the rest looked up from reference TRBV7-2 and TRBJ1-2, is GAGVSQSPSNKVTEKGKDVELRCDPISGHTALYWYRQSLGQGLEFLIYFQGNSAPDKSGLPSDRFSAERTGGSVSTLTIQRTQQEDSAVYLCASSLVGDSYGYTFGSGTRLTVV.

This clonotype was counted between two and nine times. The chain recombines TRBV29-1 with TRBJ1-4, with D perhaps matching TRBD1 (5 bases). CDR3 size: 14 residues. Trimming removed 6 bases at V and 2 bases at J, with 13 bases between. Germline-derived CDR1 and CDR2 are SQVTM and ANQGSEA. The CDR3 DNA reads as TGCAGCGTAGGGACGGCGGGGACTAATGAAAAACTGTTTTTT. It is translated as CSVGTAGTNEKLFF.

The gene calls are TRBV7-6 and TRBJ1-1; TRBD1 matches 7 bases. The germline V gene encodes CDR1 SGHVS and CDR2 FNYEAQ. This CDR3 comprises 19 residues. Trimming at V came to 1 base and at J to 1 base, leaving 15 bases not matched to a gene. The CDR3 nucleotides are TGTGCCAGCAGCTTAGGCCACCTCTCGACAGGGAAGGGGAACACTGAAGCTTTCTTT. Its translation is CASSLGHLSTGKGNTEAFF.

This chain connects TRBV14 to TRBJ2-2, with 7 bases that match TRBD1. This CDR3 spans 14 amino acids. Germline loops: CDR1 SGHDN, CDR2 FVKESK. Trimming took 6 bases from V and 2 from J; bases not matched to a gene: 3. The CDR3 DNA follows: TGTGCCAGCAGGTACAGGGGAAACACCGGGGAGCTGTTTTTT. Its translation is CASRYRGNTGELFF.

The chain employs TRBV12-5 and TRBJ2-6, with TRBD1 as a possible D gene (6 bases). V was clipped by 1 base and J by 4 bases, with 17 bases between them. Germline V gene data show CDR1 as LGHNT and CDR2 as FRNRAP. This CDR3 region has 18 residues. The CDR3 region is CASGLDHSAGAGANVLTF. In DNA, the CDR3 is TGTGCTAGTGGTTTGGACCACTCAGCAGGGGCGGGGGCCAACGTCCTGACTTTC.

The chain is built from TRBV9 and TRBJ2-3; D call uncertain. CDR3 size: 14 residues. Trimming cost V 6 bases and J 0 bases, with 11 bases left between them. Germline V gene sequence: CDR1 SGDLS, CDR2 YYNGEE. The CDR3 spells CASKQLTSTDTQYF. Here the CDR3 DNA reads TGTGCCAGCAAGCAGCTAACTAGCACAGATACGCAGTATTTT.

This clonotype came up a few times. This chain connects TRBV20-1 to TRBJ1-2; TRBD1 agrees at 8 bases. The CDR3 is 14 amino acids. Trimming at V came to 1 base and at J to 4 bases, leaving 5 bases not matched to a gene. CDR1 and CDR2 (germline): DFQATT, SNEGSKA (reference sequence). CDR3 nucleotide sequence: TGCAGTGCTAGAGGACAGGGGCCATCCTATGGCTACACCTTC. Amino acids: CSARGQGPSYGYTF.

The gene calls are TRBV6-1 and TRBJ2-2; D gene unclear. Looked up from germline, CDR1 is MNHNS and CDR2 is SASEGT. Trimming removed 4 bases from V and 1 base from J, with 13 bases in between. This CDR3 comprises 16 residues. CDR3 sequence (DNA): TGTGCCAGCAGTGTCGGAAGTTTCTTGAACACCGGGGAGCTGTTTTTT. The encoded protein is CASSVGSFLNTGELFF.

This clonotype has just a few counts. The rearrangement uses TRBV7-9 and TRBJ2-1; D is undetermined. Per the germline V gene, CDR1 is SEHNR and CDR2 is FQNEAQ (reference sequence). V was cut by 5 bases and J by 0 bases, with 8 bases left in between. The CDR3 is 14 residues long. The DNA of the CDR3 is TGTGCCAGCAGCAGGGAACGCTCCTACAATGAGCAGTTCTTC. Amino acid sequence: CASSRERSYNEQFF.

V usage is TRBV3-1 and J usage is TRBJ2-4, with D possibly called TRBD1 or TRBD2 (5 bases each). Germline V gene data show CDR1 as LGHDT and CDR2 as YNNKEL (reference sequence). The V end was cut by 0 bases, the J end by 9 bases, with 21 bases between. The CDR3 runs to 17 residues. The CDR3 region is CASSQDHGDGFLSIQYF. Written as DNA, the CDR3 is TGTGCCAGCAGCCAAGATCACGGGGACGGGTTCCTTAGCATTCAGTACTTC.

The rearrangement links TRBV15 to TRBJ1-2; D is unclear. Germline CDR1 reads LNHNV; CDR2 reads YYDKDF (reference sequence). The CDR3 loop spans 14 amino acids. V dropped 5 bases and J dropped 5 bases, with 15 bases sitting between them. This CDR3 reads CATSGTMSPYGYTF. The CDR3 nucleotides are TGTGCCACCAGCGGAACTATGAGCCCGTATGGCTACACCTTC.

The sample holds a few counts of this clonotype. V gene TRBV7-8 combines with J gene TRBJ2-7, with 8 bases matching TRBD1. Germline V CDR1 and CDR2: SGHVS, FQNEAQ. Losses at the gene ends were 3 bases for V and 6 bases for J; bases not matched to a gene: 10. The CDR3 sequence is 15 residues long. Here the CDR3 DNA reads TGTGCCAGCAGCTTCAGGGACAGGATTATCAGCGAGCAGTACTTC. Amino acids: CASSFRDRIISEQYF.

V is TRBV20-1 and J is TRBJ2-1, with TRBD1 matching over 9 bases. The DNA matches TRBJ2-7 better at its end, which makes the J call doubtful. This CDR3 has 24 amino acids. CDR1 is DFQATT, CDR2 SNEGSKA, per germline (reference sequence). CDR3 sequence reads: CSARDFSLVSAEENRGRSVYEQYF. The CDR3 DNA sequence: TGCAGTGCTAGAGATTTCTCCCTCGTTTCGGCTGAGGAAAACAGGGGGCGATCGGTCTACGAGCAGTACTTC.

V gene TRBV20-1 combines with J gene TRBJ1-4; the D is unclear. V was cut by 0 bases and J by 7 bases, with 12 bases left in between. The CDR3 runs 14 residues. CDR1 and CDR2 from the germline V gene are DFQATT and SNEGSKA (reference sequence). The chain's CDR3 is CSARDGSNSEKLFF. In DNA form, the CDR3 reads TGCAGTGCTAGAGATGGGAGTAACAGTGAAAAACTGTTTTTT.